This TCR beta chain was recovered during a study of CD4+ T cells in melanoma. Clones were read by immunoSEQ multiplex PCR, and TCRdb kept only the in-frame ones, dropping some. This table holds around 100,000 clones, 80% to 95% found once. This CDR3 has 14 residues. With 3 bases removed from V and 2 bases from J, the gap between germline ends came to 9 bases. Germline values: CDR1 SGHAT, CDR2 FQNNGV. V and J are TRBV11-2 and TRBJ2-3; D gene uncertain. The sample taken for sequencing was peripheral blood. The receptor comes from a human donor with melanoma. CDR3 DNA sequence: TGTGCCAGCAGCTTCCCAGATGACACAGATACGCAGTATTTT. This translates into CASSFPDDTDTQYF. The complete variable domain, with remaining parts taken from reference TRBV11-2 and TRBJ2-3, reads EAGVAQSPRYKIIEKRQSVAFWCNPISGHATLYWYQQILGQGPKLLIQFQNNGVVDDSQLPKDRFSAERLKGVDSTLKIQPAKLEDSAVYLCASSFPDDTDTQYFGPGTRLTVL.